The 12 T cell receptor beta chains below were found in one sample sequenced in a study of shared clonotypes between healthy human individuals. TCRdb's table, derived via immunoSEQ multiplex PCR, lists solely in-frame clones and lacks some. The sample contains more than 850,000 clones, around 78% of which appear only once. Sequencing was carried out using memory CD4+ T cells from PBMCs. Subset in this sample: CD45RA-negative fraction. The receptors come from a man aged 18 to 29 in good health. Some clones in this sample may be carry-over from other donors' samples.

The rearrangement joins TRBV5-1 to TRBJ1-2, with a possible D match to TRBD1 (5 bases). Germline CDR1 is SGHRS and CDR2 is YFSETQ. Trimming pared 0 bases from V and 0 bases from J, leaving 12 bases between. There are 16 residues in the CDR3. The CDR3 sequence: CASSLVGAEANYGYTF. The DNA of the CDR3 is TGCGCCAGCAGCTTGGTTGGGGCAGAAGCTAACTATGGCTACACCTTC.

This clone was picked up a small number of times. The chain joins TRBV11-2 to TRBJ2-7; D is possibly TRBD2 (5 bases). V was shortened by 5 bases and J by 3 bases, with 29 bases between the two germline ends. Germline CDR1 is SGHAT and CDR2 is FQNNGV. The CDR3 is 19 residues long. In DNA form, the CDR3 reads TGTGCCAGCAGCCCACTATCATTGGCCAGCAACAACCGGGGCTACGAGCAGTACTTC. This gives the protein CASSPLSLASNNRGYEQYF.

The chain uses TRBV13 and TRBJ2-3; unclear D gene. CDR1 is PRHDT, CDR2 FYEKMQ, per germline (reference sequence). Trimming shortened V by 1 base and J by 11 bases, and 7 bases separated the two germline ends. The CDR3 has 11 residues. CDR3 DNA: TGTGCCAGCAGCTTAGAGGCGGAGCAGTATTTT. Protein: CASSLEAEQYF.

This clone was counted once. The chain joins TRBV5-1 to TRBJ1-2; a weak D match, TRBD1 (5 bases). Per the germline V gene, CDR1 is SGHRS and CDR2 is YFSETQ. Trimming pared 3 bases from V and 0 bases from J, leaving 12 bases between. The CDR3 covers 15 residues. The CDR3 sequence is CASSYGTGANYGYTF. CDR3 nucleotide sequence: TGCGCCAGCAGCTATGGGACGGGAGCTAACTATGGCTACACCTTC.

The CDR3 DNA sequence: TGTGCCAGCAGCTTAGGTTTAGCGACCTCCTACGAGCAGTACTTC. Its protein is CASSLGLATSYEQYF. J is TRBJ2-7 and V is TRBV7-2; perhaps TRBD2 as D (5 bases). Trimming pared 1 base from V and 0 bases from J, leaving 10 bases between. Germline CDR1 is SGHTA and CDR2 is FQGNSA. CDR3 length: 15 residues.

The sample holds a few counts of this clone. The chain links TRBV7-3 to TRBJ2-7; the match to TRBD1 covers 9 bases. There are 15 residues in the CDR3. The germline CDR1 and CDR2 sequences are SGHTA and FQGTGA. V dropped 5 bases and J dropped 5; count of bases not matched to a gene: 10. CDR3 in amino acids: CASSGTGTGINEQYF. Here the CDR3 DNA reads TGTGCCAGCAGCGGGACCGGGACAGGGATAAACGAGCAGTACTTC.

The rearrangement uses TRBV7-3 and TRBJ2-1, with 8 positions matching TRBD2. After removal of 5 bases from V and 10 bases from J, the junction contained 7 bases not matched to a gene. The CDR3 totals 13 residues. Per the germline V gene, CDR1 is SGHTA and CDR2 is FQGTGA. The CDR3 region is CASSAGTRGEQFF. DNA for the CDR3: TGTGCCAGCAGCGCCGGGACTAGAGGGGAGCAGTTCTTC.

This chain joins TRBV29-1 and TRBJ1-1, with D possibly being TRBD1 (6 bases). The germline CDR1 and CDR2 sequences are SQVTM and ANQGSEA. Trimming left V 2 bases short and J 4 bases short, with 17 bases between. The CDR3 loop spans 15 amino acids. CDR3: CSVESGAARSTEAFF. The CDR3 DNA is TGCAGCGTTGAATCGGGGGCCGCTCGGAGCACTGAAGCTTTCTTT. Drawing the rest from reference TRBV29-1 and TRBJ1-1, the complete variable domain is SAVISQKPSRDICQRGTSLTIQCQVDSQVTMMFWYRQQPGQSLTLIATANQGSEATYESGFVIDKFPISRPNLTFSTLTVSNMSPEDSSIYLCSVESGAARSTEAFFGQGTRLTVV.

J is TRBJ1-5 and V is TRBV6-6; no clear D gene. Between the trimmed V and J ends, which lost 2 bases and 3 bases, there was a span of 14 bases. This CDR3 region has 16 residues. Germline CDR1 is MNHNY and CDR2 is SVGAGI (reference sequence). The CDR3 DNA follows: TGTGCCAGCAGTTACGAGAGGAGAGACTCCAATCAGCCCCAGCATTTT. Protein: CASSYERRDSNQPQHF.

The gene calls are TRBV20-1 and TRBJ2-7; D is uncertain. The germline CDR1 and CDR2 sequences are DFQATT and SNEGSKA (reference sequence). The V end lost 0 bases, the J end lost 7 bases, and 7 bases lay between the germline ends. CDR3 length equals 11 residues. CDR3 in amino acids: CSARDRTEQYF. CDR3 bases: TGCAGTGCTAGAGATCGAACAGAGCAGTACTTC.

This clone came up once. The V call is TRBV5-1, the J call TRBJ2-2; 10 bases are shared with TRBD2. After removal of 2 bases from V and 8 bases from J, the junction contained 12 bases not matched to a gene. Looked up from germline, CDR1 is SGHRS and CDR2 is YFSETQ. The CDR3 runs 17 residues. The CDR3 DNA sequence: TGCGCCAGCAGCTTAAGTTCTAGCGGGAGTATATCTGGGGAGCTGTTTTTT. Its translation is CASSLSSSGSISGELFF.

V and J are TRBV10-1 and TRBJ1-1; no definite D call. Germline CDR1 reads WNHNN; CDR2 reads SYGVQD (reference sequence). This CDR3 has 14 amino acids. V lost 7 bases and J lost 4, with 16 bases in between. The CDR3 sequence is CASIVGELGTEAFF. DNA for the CDR3: TGCGCCAGCATTGTGGGAGAGCTTGGCACTGAAGCTTTCTTT.